This T cell receptor beta chain was sequenced in a study of blood T cell repertoires in COVID-19. Study-level information: PBMCs, B-cell-depleted T cells, or T cells were the source of the cDNA or gDNA that made up the material.

The CDR3 extends over 13 amino acids. The trim removed 6 bases at V and 3 bases at J, leaving 3 bases unmatched. CDR1 SNHLY and CDR2 FYNNEI come from the germline V gene. Original processing methods: Cell counts per sample came from amplifying reference gene primers. Generated by immunoSEQ multiplex PCR, the TCRdb table keeps only in-frame clones and is missing some. V and J calls and clone size follow that table, whereas D and trimming were derived from the DNA. This sample has 60,000 to 75,000 clones, with about 90% found just once. Material: peripheral blood. The rearrangement links TRBV2 to TRBJ2-7; TRBD1 aligns across 9 bases. The TCR sequence derives from an elderly woman with active COVID-19. DNA for the CDR3: TGTGCCAGCAGCTCGACAGGGGGCTACGAGCAGTACTTC. Amino acid sequence: CASSSTGGYEQYF.